This T cell receptor (beta chain) was identified during a study of cytomegalovirus exposure and HLA in healthy donors. The protocol was immunoSEQ multiplex PCR, while the TCRdb copy is restricted to in-frame clones and leaves out a portion. The table records more than 250,000 clones, around 90% of them present only once. Per the germline V gene, CDR1 is MDHEN and CDR2 is SYDVKM. V lost 3 bases, J lost 5 bases, and 8 bases lay in between. The CDR3 contains 13 residues. This chain links TRBV28 with TRBJ1-5, with D tentatively TRBD1 (6 bases). The receptor was derived from a young woman in good health and CMV-seropositive. The sample was PBMCs. CDR3 region: CASSFEGDQPQHF. DNA for the CDR3: TGTGCCAGCAGTTTTGAGGGGGATCAGCCCCAGCATTTT.